Here is one T cell receptor (beta chain) with its context. Its cognate antigen is unknown. 60 Vbeta and 13 Jbeta primers were used in PCR. TCRdb's copy holds only in-frame clones and misses some; the assay was immunoSEQ multiplex PCR. The sample yields 73,000 or so clones, about 80% seen once. This CDR3 region has 18 residues. Germline V gives CDR1 LNHNV, CDR2 YYDKDF (reference sequence). V lost 3 bases, J lost 3 bases, and 24 bases lay in between. This sample stems from a study of cytomegalovirus exposure and HLA in healthy donors. General study findings and limits: The study designated roughly 160 TCR beta chains cytomegalovirus-associated.

This TCR was sampled from a man over 45 in good health and CMV-seronegative. This sequence joins TRBV15 and TRBJ2-7, with TRBD2 as a possible D gene (5 bases). The sample was PBMCs. CDR3 loop: CATSREGAGGPRGYEQYF. In nucleotides, the CDR3 is TGTGCCACCAGCAGGGAAGGTGCCGGCGGGCCGCGTGGCTACGAGCAGTACTTC.